The present TCR beta chain was sequenced within a study of T cells in Graves' hyperthyroidism and ophthalmopathy. Authors of the study amplified TCR beta CDR3 regions from RNA transcripts. HTBI primers were employed in a first-round RT-PCR of the TCR CDR3. Using its own MiXCR run on the multiplex PCR reads, TCRdb lists one record per CDR3 protein. The sample includes 350,000 to 400,000 distinct CDR3 sequences, 19% of them seen just once. Diagnoses were established using clinical symptoms, serum thyroxine and TRAb, thyroid ultrasound and orbital computed tomography. V dropped 2 bases and J dropped 0 bases, with 8 bases sitting between them. CDR3 length equals 14 residues. Germline loops: CDR1 SGHTA, CDR2 FQGNSA.

Sequencing input: blood. V usage is TRBV7-2 and J usage is TRBJ2-7; D ambiguous. The TCR was taken from a woman aged 18-35 years with Graves' hyperthyroidism. This chain's CDR3 is CASSLRRASYEQYF. In DNA, the CDR3 is TGTGCCAGCAGCTTACGTAGGGCCTCCTACGAGCAGTACTTC.